This T cell receptor (beta chain) was recovered during a study of cytomegalovirus exposure and HLA in healthy donors. Deletions cut 5 bases from V and 11 bases from J, with 16 bases between. Germline V gene lookup returns CDR1 MNHNY and CDR2 SVGAGI (reference sequence). The CDR3 consists of 12 residues. Clones were sequenced by immunoSEQ multiplex PCR, and TCRdb holds only the in-frame ones, with some missing. The table records about 250,000 clones, more than 75% of them present only once. The rearrangement uses TRBV6-6 and TRBJ2-7, with D perhaps TRBD1 (6 bases). Input material: PBMCs. This sequence was found in a young man in good health and CMV-seronegative. The CDR3 coding sequence is TGTGCCAGCAGTCCTAGTGGGGGCCGGGAGTACTTC. Its protein is CASSPSGGREYF.